The 31 T cell receptor beta chains reported below all come from one sample, sequenced in a study of PD-1 blockade in classical Hodgkin lymphoma. With no exception, relapse followed autologous stem cell transplantation in all patients, and brentuximab vedotin exposure varied. Here immunoSEQ multiplex PCR was the method, and the copy in TCRdb shows in-frame clones only, minus some. The sample holds approximately 4,500 clones, over 55% seen once. The material sequenced was peripheral blood mononuclear cells (PBMCs), taken at baseline. The receptors derive from a human donor with classical Hodgkin lymphoma.

The chain uses TRBV11-2 and TRBJ2-1; TRBD1 matches at 10 bases. The CDR3 totals 17 residues. Trimming at V came to 2 bases and at J to 6 bases, leaving 10 bases not matched to a gene. The V gene's germline CDR1 is SGHAT and CDR2 FQNNGV. CDR3 residues: CASSLTAWDRGINEQFF. The CDR3 nucleotides are TGTGCCAGCAGCTTAACCGCTTGGGACAGGGGTATCAATGAGCAGTTCTTC. The full variable domain, completed using reference TRBV11-2 and TRBJ2-1, is EAGVAQSPRYKIIEKRQSVAFWCNPISGHATLYWYQQILGQGPKLLIQFQNNGVVDDSQLPKDRFSAERLKGVDSTLKIQPAKLEDSAVYLCASSLTAWDRGINEQFFGPGTRLTVL.

The chain joins TRBV4-1 to TRBJ1-2; D call uncertain. Germline V gene data show CDR1 as MGHRA and CDR2 as YSYEKL. The V end was cut by 1 base, the J end by 6 bases, with 6 bases between. This CDR3 is 12 amino acids long. CDR3 sequence reads: CASSQGTHGYTF. The CDR3 bases are TGCGCCAGCAGCCAAGGGACTCATGGCTACACCTTC.

This chain joins TRBV21-1 and TRBJ1-2; TRBD1, the table's D call, was not compared with the DNA. TRBV21-1 is a documented pseudogene. The CDR3 length is 16 residues. DNA of the CDR3: TGTGCCAGCAGGGTATCACGCTACAGAAAGACCTATGGCTACACCTTC. It codes for CASRVSRYRKTYGYTF.

This clone has just a few counts. The J gene is TRBJ1-5, the V gene TRBV28; D not certain. The CDR3 totals 14 residues. V was trimmed by 5 bases and J by 0 bases, leaving 8 bases between them. CDR1 MDHEN and CDR2 SYDVKM come from the germline V gene. The CDR3 coding sequence is TGTGCCAGCAGTATAAGGGTTAGCAATCAGCCCCAGCATTTT. Its translation is CASSIRVSNQPQHF.

Comment on this clone: The CDR3 ends on some other residue instead of the conserved phenylalanine or tryptophan, so this is likely a read error. It is unclear where the CDR3 begins or ends on the DNA, so no DNA is shown, and the CDR3 is as TCRdb lists it. The chain recombines TRBV21-1 with TRBJ1-2. TRBV21-1 counts as a pseudogene. The CDR3 is 16 residues long, counting both termini. CDR3: CASSRHVATENLWLHL.

This clone was detected a few times. The chain joins TRBV29-1 to TRBJ2-1, with 7 bases aligning to TRBD1. Trimming took 2 bases from V and 7 from J; bases not matched to a gene: 17. This CDR3 is 17 amino acids long. In germline, CDR1 is SQVTM, CDR2 ANQGSEA. CDR3 residues: CSVESPLTGMVVNEQFF. In DNA, the CDR3 is TGCAGCGTTGAATCCCCCCTGACAGGGATGGTGGTAAATGAGCAGTTCTTC.

The chain carries TRBV7-9 and TRBJ1-1; TRBD1 agrees at 10 bases. CDR3 size: 15 residues. Germline CDR1 reads SEHNR; CDR2 reads FQNEAQ (reference sequence). V dropped 3 bases and J dropped 6; count of bases not matched to a gene: 7. The CDR3 is CASSFLTGGLAEAFF. The CDR3 region has the DNA TGTGCCAGCAGCTTCCTGACAGGGGGCTTAGCTGAAGCTTTCTTT. Filled out from reference TRBV7-9 and TRBJ1-1, the complete variable domain reads DTGVSQNPRHKITKRGQNVTFRCDPISEHNRLYWYRQTLGQGPEFLTYFQNEAQLEKSRLLSDRFSAERPKGSFSTLEIQRTEQGDSAMYLCASSFLTGGLAEAFFGQGTRLTVV.

DNA of the CDR3: TGTGCCAGTAGCGGCGACAGGAATCAGCCCCAGCATTTT. Amino acids: CASSGDRNQPQHF. The V gene is TRBV19, the J gene TRBJ1-5; weak D call: TRBD1 (6 bases). This CDR3 is built from 13 residues. Germline V CDR1 and CDR2: LNHDA, SQIVND (reference sequence). V was pared by 6 bases and J by 4 bases, with 10 bases between.

This clone ranks as medium-sized. The chain recombines TRBV5-5 with TRBJ2-7; tentative D call: TRBD1 (6 bases). The ends were cut back, 4 bases at V and 3 bases at J, with 14 bases in the middle. CDR3 size: 14 residues. The germline V gene encodes CDR1 SGHKS and CDR2 YYEKEE (reference sequence). The DNA of the CDR3 is TGTGCCAGCAGCCCCGAAGGACAGATCTACGAGCAGTACTTC. This gives the protein CASSPEGQIYEQYF.

The chain recombines TRBV18 with TRBJ1-1; D remains ambiguous. Germline lookup yields CDR1 KGHSH and CDR2 LQKENI. V dropped 2 bases and J dropped 8 bases, with 12 bases sitting between them. This CDR3 comprises 13 residues. The CDR3 sequence is CASSPLIPWEAFF. CDR3 DNA: TGTGCCAGCTCACCATTAATCCCATGGGAAGCTTTCTTT. Supplemented by reference TRBV18 and TRBJ1-1, the full variable domain reads NAGVMQNPRHLVRRRGQEARLRCSPMKGHSHVYWYRQLPEEGLKFMVYLQKENIIDESGMPKERFSAEFPKEGPSILRIQQVVRGDSAAYFCASSPLIPWEAFFGQGTRLTVV.

This chain joins TRBV20-1 and TRBJ2-7; no clear D gene. The germline V gene has CDR1 DFQATT and CDR2 SNEGSKA (reference sequence). CDR3 length: 11 amino acids. Trimming removed 0 bases at V and 4 bases at J, with 4 bases between. This chain's CDR3 is CSARDKYEQYF. The CDR3 coding sequence is TGCAGTGCTAGAGATAAGTACGAGCAGTACTTC.

The genes are TRBV7-3 and TRBJ2-5; the match to TRBD1 covers 7 bases. Germline-derived CDR1 and CDR2 are SGHTA and FQGTGA. The V gene end was trimmed by 5 bases and the J gene end by 1 base; junction bases not matched to a gene: 4. This CDR3 is 14 amino acids long. The CDR3 protein is CASSPTGLQETQYF. For the CDR3, the DNA is TGTGCCAGCAGCCCGACAGGGCTCCAAGAGACCCAGTACTTC.

This chain joins TRBV7-3 and TRBJ2-1; 11 nucleotides line up with TRBD2. CDR1 and CDR2 (germline): SGHTA, FQGTGA. V trimming: 5 bases; J trimming: 5 bases; junction bases outside the gene matches: 8. The CDR3 loop spans 16 amino acids. This chain's CDR3 is CASSPHSGRVDNEQFF. The CDR3 coding sequence is TGTGCCAGCAGCCCGCATAGCGGGAGGGTGGACAATGAGCAGTTCTTC.

This chain joins TRBV9 and TRBJ2-1; 9 positions agree with TRBD2. V was clipped by 0 bases and J by 7 bases; unmatched bases: 5. This CDR3 is built from 15 residues. From germline, CDR1 is SGDLS and CDR2 YYNGEE. The CDR3 spells CASSVEAGGGNEQFF. In DNA, the CDR3 is TGTGCCAGCAGCGTAGAAGCGGGAGGCGGTAATGAGCAGTTCTTC.

J is TRBJ2-6 and V is TRBV5-1; tentative D call: TRBD1 (6 bases). Germline lookup yields CDR1 SGHRS and CDR2 YFSETQ. Trimming left V 0 bases short and J 4 bases short, with 14 bases between. The CDR3 spans 17 residues. The CDR3 loop reads CASSLGVGGSGANVLTF. As DNA, the CDR3 is TGCGCCAGCAGCTTGGGAGTAGGGGGATCCGGGGCCAACGTCCTGACTTTC.

By proportion, this clone is medium-sized (0.01 to 0.1%). The CDR3 region has the DNA TGTGCCACCAGCCCCCCGGGACAGGGCGCAGAGACCCAGTACTTC. Translation gives CATSPPGQGAETQYF. This rearrangement joins TRBV15 to TRBJ2-5; 9 nucleotides line up with TRBD1. The CDR3 totals 15 residues. The V segment lost 5 bases and the J segment 4 bases; nucleotides outside the gene matches: 8. Germline CDR1 is LNHNV and CDR2 is YYDKDF (reference sequence).

This chain links TRBV27 with TRBJ2-3; possible D gene TRBD2, 6 bases. V was cut by 4 bases and J by 2 bases, with 10 bases left in between. There are 14 residues in the CDR3. The germline V gene has CDR1 MNHEY and CDR2 SMNVEV (reference sequence). This CDR3 is CASSSRDFTDTQYF. CDR3 bases: TGTGCCAGCAGTTCCCGGGACTTCACAGATACGCAGTATTTT.

The sample holds a few counts of this clone. J is TRBJ2-7 and V is TRBV27; 11 positions agree with TRBD2. There are 13 residues in the CDR3. The germline gives CDR1 MNHEY, CDR2 SMNVEV (reference sequence). After removal of 3 bases from V and 7 bases from J, the junction contained 2 bases not matched to a gene. The CDR3 DNA follows: TGTGCCAGCAGTTTCCTAGCGGGAGGTGAGCAGTACTTC. Its translation is CASSFLAGGEQYF.

The chain joins TRBV10-3 to TRBJ2-3, with 7 bases lining up with TRBD1. The V gene's germline CDR1 is ENHRY and CDR2 SYGVKD. The CDR3 spans 14 residues. V lost 8 bases, J lost 4 bases, and 9 bases stayed unmatched. The CDR3 DNA is TGTGCCATCCAGGGGGAAGTTTTGGCAGATACGCAGTATTTT. It codes for CAIQGEVLADTQYF.

The gene calls are TRBV29-1 and TRBJ1-5; D is possibly TRBD1 (6 bases). The CDR3 extends over 13 amino acids. Per the germline V gene, CDR1 is SQVTM and CDR2 is ANQGSEA. Trimming left V 4 bases short and J 2 bases short, with 9 bases between. The DNA of the CDR3 is TGCAGCGTTGGGGGGCATGGCAATCAGCCCCAGCATTTT. Protein sequence: CSVGGHGNQPQHF.

The J gene is TRBJ2-1, the V gene TRBV7-2; 12 bases are shared with TRBD2. The V and J ends lost 5 bases and 6 bases, in that order; junction bases with no gene match: 2. Per germline, CDR1 SGHTA and CDR2 FQGNSA. The CDR3 sequence is 14 residues long. The CDR3 spells CASSASGRANEQFF. In nucleotides, the CDR3 is TGTGCCAGCAGCGCTAGCGGGAGGGCCAATGAGCAGTTCTTC.

The chain links TRBV19 to TRBJ2-3; weak D call: TRBD1 (6 bases). The CDR3 length is 15 residues. Trimming took 5 bases from V and 3 from J, leaving 15 bases between them. Germline V gene lookup returns CDR1 LNHDA and CDR2 SQIVND (reference sequence). The CDR3 protein is CASSPSGGRTDTQYF. The CDR3 nucleotides read TGTGCCAGTAGTCCCTCTGGGGGCCGGACAGATACGCAGTATTTT. The whole variable domain, filled in from reference TRBV19 and TRBJ2-3, reads DGGITQSPKYLFRKEGQNVTLSCEQNLNHDAMYWYRQDPGQGLRLIYYSQIVNDFQKGDIAEGYSVSREKKESFPLTVTSAQKNPTAFYLCASSPSGGRTDTQYFGPGTRLTVL.

The sample holds one count of this clone. V usage is TRBV5-4 and J usage is TRBJ2-5, with TRBD2 as a possible D gene (7 bases). Germline-derived CDR1 and CDR2 are SGHNT and YYREEE (reference sequence). V lost 4 bases and J lost 5, with 21 bases in between. The CDR3 is made up of 16 amino acids. DNA for the CDR3: TGTGCCAGCAGCATTGACCCTAGCGGAGGGGGGGAGACCCAGTACTTC. Translation: CASSIDPSGGGETQYF.

This chain connects TRBV7-2 to TRBJ2-3; no firm D call. Germline assignment: CDR1 SGHTA and CDR2 FQGNSA. The CDR3 runs 12 residues. V was pared by 1 base and J by 4 bases, with 3 bases between. The CDR3 here is CASSLGADTQYF. The CDR3 region has the DNA TGTGCCAGCAGCTTAGGGGCAGATACGCAGTATTTT.

The chain links TRBV7-9 to TRBJ2-4; D may match TRBD1 or TRBD2 (5 bases each). Trimming stripped 2 bases from V and 0 bases from J, with 17 bases between. This CDR3 has 18 residues. Germline CDR1 reads SEHNR; CDR2 reads FQNEAQ (reference sequence). The CDR3 region has the DNA TGTGCCAGCAGCTTACTGCAACCGGGACGTCTAGCCAAAAACATTCAGTACTTC. It yields the protein CASSLLQPGRLAKNIQYF.

The chain is built from TRBV4-3 and TRBJ2-1; TRBD1 matches at 9 bases. V lost 3 bases to trimming and J lost 6 bases; unmatched junction nucleotides: 6. The CDR3 length is 15 residues. Germline CDR1 and CDR2: LGHNA and YSLEER. CDR3 DNA: TGCGCCAGCAGCCAGCTGGACAGGGGAAGCAATGAGCAGTTCTTC. It translates to CASSQLDRGSNEQFF.

The genes are TRBV18 and TRBJ1-2; no clear D. Germline V gene data show CDR1 as KGHSH and CDR2 as LQKENI. V lost 3 bases, J lost 1 base, and 12 bases lay in between. The CDR3 runs to 15 residues. As DNA, the CDR3 is TGTGCCAGCTCACCCAATTTCGGGGTTAACTATGGCTACACCTTC. Residues: CASSPNFGVNYGYTF. Based on the CDR3 plus reference TRBV18 and TRBJ1-2, the full variable domain is NAGVMQNPRHLVRRRGQEARLRCSPMKGHSHVYWYRQLPEEGLKFMVYLQKENIIDESGMPKERFSAEFPKEGPSILRIQQVVRGDSAAYFCASSPNFGVNYGYTFGSGTRLTVV.

The chain recombines TRBV9 with TRBJ2-7, with 7 nucleotides matching TRBD2. The CDR3 runs 14 residues. CDR1 is SGDLS and CDR2 is YYNGEE in the germline V gene. Unmatched junction bases numbered 2, after V lost 2 bases and J lost 0 bases. DNA of the CDR3: TGTGCCAGCAGCGTCGGGACTAACTCCTACGAGCAGTACTTC. This encodes CASSVGTNSYEQYF.

Turning to this clone: Other DNA sequences in the sample encode the same CDR3. The chain uses TRBV27 and TRBJ2-7; D not resolved. Trimming removed 6 bases at V and 3 bases at J, with 6 bases between. The length of the CDR3 is 11 residues. CDR1 and CDR2 (germline): MNHEY, SMNVEV (reference sequence). In DNA form, the CDR3 reads TGTGCCAGCAGCCATAACTACGAGCAGTACTTC. This sequence encodes CASSHNYEQYF.

This chain uses TRBV28 with TRBJ1-2; D is perhaps TRBD1 (6 bases). V was clipped by 4 bases and J by 2 bases, with 11 bases between them. Germline CDR1 MDHEN, CDR2 SYDVKM. The CDR3 covers 14 residues. The CDR3 bases are TGTGCCAGCAGTTCCTTAGGGGGGAACTATGGCTACACCTTC. This encodes CASSSLGGNYGYTF.

V and J are TRBV6-5 and TRBJ2-1, with 7 bases fitting TRBD1. Germline values: CDR1 MNHEY, CDR2 SVGAGI. After removal of 7 bases from V and 3 bases from J, the junction contained 9 bases not matched to a gene. The CDR3 extends over 15 amino acids. DNA for the CDR3: TGTGCCAGCAAGCTCCCGAGACAGGGCTACAATGAGCAGTTCTTC. It is translated as CASKLPRQGYNEQFF.